The rows below give T cell receptor beta chains drawn from one sample of a study of a mutant IDH1 vaccine in newly diagnosed glioma. Here immunoSEQ multiplex PCR was the method, and the copy in TCRdb shows in-frame clones only, minus some. Of some 23,000 clones in the sample, 65% to 85% were seen once. These receptors lack a known antigen. The sequencing here drew on PBMCs, taken from a glioma patient whose treatment included an IDH1 peptide vaccine. Receptors were obtained from a woman aged 18-30 years with glioma. Both conserved end residues are part of each CDR3. A D gene is named only where the DNA matches it firmly. Some rows mark clone size as missing; the rest say once, few, many or name a class of expanded clone.

d_gene,j_gene,v_gene,abundance,CDR3nt,CDR3aa
TRBD2,TRBJ2-2,TRBV9,.,TGTGCCAGCAGCGACACTAGCGGGAGGAGAAACACCGGGGAGCTGTTTTTT,CASSDTSGRRNTGELFF
TRBD2,TRBJ2-3,TRBV7-2,.,TGTGCCAGCAGCTTAAGCGGGGGGGCCACAGATACGCAGTATTTT,CASSLSGGATDTQYF
.,TRBJ2-2,TRBV5-1,few,TGCGCCAGCAGCTTGGGGCAGCGTAACACCGGGGAGCTGTTTTTT,CASSLGQRNTGELFF
TRBD2,TRBJ2-7,TRBV19,.,TGTGCCAGTAGTCCCGGGGGGGGAAGAGGATACTACGAGCAGTACTTC,CASSPGGGRGYYEQYF
TRBD1,TRBJ1-1,TRBV6-5,few,TGTGCCAGCAGAAGAAACAGGGGGCTCACTGAAGCTTTCTTT,CASRRNRGLTEAFF
.,TRBJ2-7,TRBV27,.,TGTGCCAGCAGTTTAAGTACTAGCACTACTTCCTACGAGCAGTACTTC,CASSLSTSTTSYEQYF
.,TRBJ1-5,TRBV4-1,.,TGCGCCAGCAGCCAAGATCGGGAGGGGGGGCAGCCCCAGCATTTT,CASSQDREGGQPQHF
.,TRBJ1-5,TRBV5-1,.,TGCTCCGAGAGGGATTACAGTGATCAGCCCCAGCATTTT,CSERDYSDQPQHF
TRBD1,TRBJ1-2,TRBV6-4,medium-sized,TGTGCCAGCAGCCCCGGGACAGGGTCGGATGGCTACACCTTC,CASSPGTGSDGYTF
TRBD1,TRBJ1-4,TRBV5-1,.,TGCGCCAGCAGCTATACAGGGGGTAATGAAAAACTGTTTTTT,CASSYTGGNEKLFF
TRBD2,TRBJ2-2,TRBV4-3,once,TGCGCCAGCAGCCAAGCCCCGACTAGCGGGAGAACCGGGGAGCTGTTTTTT,CASSQAPTSGRTGELFF
TRBD1,TRBJ2-5,TRBV10-3,.,TGTGCCATCAGTTTTTCCTCTGACAGGGTAGAGACCCAGTACTTC,CAISFSSDRVETQYF
.,TRBJ1-1,TRBV7-9,once,TGTGCCAGCAGCCGTACCGGGACGGGGCCTGAAGCTTTCTTT,CASSRTGTGPEAFF
TRBD1,TRBJ1-1,TRBV19,.,TGTGCCAGTAGTATCCAGGGGGTAGGAAACACTGAAGCTTTCTTT,CASSIQGVGNTEAFF
.,TRBJ1-5,TRBV27,.,TGTGCCAGCAGTTTATATTCGGGGGCATCGTTTCAGCCCCAGCATTTT,CASSLYSGASFQPQHF
.,TRBJ2-3,TRBV19,.,TGTGCCAGTAGTTTCTCTAGCACAGATACGCAGTATTTT,CASSFSSTDTQYF
.,TRBJ2-2,TRBV9,.,TGTGCCAGCAGCGTATGGGGGGATCTTACCGGGGAGCTGTTTTTT,CASSVWGDLTGELFF
TRBD2,TRBJ2-1,TRBV5-1,.,TGCGCCAGCAGCTTGGAGGCAGCGGGGGGGTACAATGAGCAGTTCTTC,CASSLEAAGGYNEQFF
.,TRBJ2-2,TRBV27,.,TGTGCCAGCAAAGGGGCCGGGGAGCTGTTTTTT,CASKGAGELFF
.,TRBJ1-1,TRBV19,.,TGTGCCAGTAGTATAGGGACAAGCGAAGCTTTCTTT,CASSIGTSEAFF
.,TRBJ2-3,TRBV10-3,.,TGTGCCATCAGTGAAAACCGGGACTCCCCATCGGCAGATACGCAGTATTTT,CAISENRDSPSADTQYF
.,TRBJ1-2,TRBV7-9,once,TGTGCCAGCAGCCTGGACACAAGCCATGGCTACACCTTC,CASSLDTSHGYTF
TRBD2,TRBJ2-1,TRBV4-2,.,TGTGCCAGCAGCCCCACTAGCGGGGGGCGCTCCTACAATGAGCAGTTCTTC,CASSPTSGGRSYNEQFF
.,TRBJ1-1,TRBV27,.,TGTGCCAGCCACAGGGTCGCGGGCACTGAAGCTTTCTTT,CASHRVAGTEAFF
TRBD2,TRBJ2-4,TRBV7-2,.,TGTGCCAGCAGCTTAGGCGGAGCGGGAGGGCCAGGCGGAAACATTCAGTACTTC,CASSLGGAGGPGGNIQYF
TRBD1,TRBJ1-2,TRBV6-1,.,TGTGCCAGCAGTGATAAGGGGGCCAGACCTTTCTATGGCTACACCTTC,CASSDKGARPFYGYTF